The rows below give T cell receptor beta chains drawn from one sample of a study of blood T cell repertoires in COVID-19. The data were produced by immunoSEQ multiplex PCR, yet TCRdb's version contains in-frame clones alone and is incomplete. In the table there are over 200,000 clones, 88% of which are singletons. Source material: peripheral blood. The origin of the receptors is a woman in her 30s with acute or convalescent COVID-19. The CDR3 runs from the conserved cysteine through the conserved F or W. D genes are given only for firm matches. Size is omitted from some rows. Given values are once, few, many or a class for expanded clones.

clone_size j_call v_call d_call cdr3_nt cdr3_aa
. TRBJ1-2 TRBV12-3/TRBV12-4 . TGTGCCAGCAGCCCATCGAGTAACTATGGCTACACCTTC CASSPSSNYGYTF
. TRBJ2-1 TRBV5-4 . TGTGCCAGCAGCTTGGAACTAGCCGATGAGCAGTTCTTC CASSLELADEQFF
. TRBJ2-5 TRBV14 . TGTGCCAGCAGCCAAGATCGGCCAGGGCCCCGTAACGTGCCGGAGACCCAGTACTTC CASSQDRPGPRNVPETQYF
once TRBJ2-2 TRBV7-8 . TGTGCCAGCAGCTCCTTCGGGGTCACCGGGGAGCTGTTTTTT CASSSFGVTGELFF
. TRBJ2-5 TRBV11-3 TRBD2 TGTGCCAGCAGCCCGGGAGCGGGAGGGCCGGAGACCCAGTACTTC CASSPGAGGPETQYF
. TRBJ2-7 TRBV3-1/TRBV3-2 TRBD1 TGTGCCAGCAGCCAAATGGGACAGGGCTCCTACGAGCAGTACTTC CASSQMGQGSYEQYF
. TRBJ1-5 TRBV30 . TGTGCCTGGGCCGAACAGGGCAATCAGCCCCAGCATTTT CAWAEQGNQPQHF
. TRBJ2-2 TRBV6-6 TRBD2 TGTGCCAGCAGCTTAGCGGGGTCGAACACCGGGGAGCTGTTTTTT CASSLAGSNTGELFF
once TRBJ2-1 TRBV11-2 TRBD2 TGTGCCAGCAGCTTAACTAGCGGGAGAAGATTCACCTACAATGAGCAGTTCTTC CASSLTSGRRFTYNEQFF
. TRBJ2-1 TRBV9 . TGTGCCAGCAGCCCACATCCGGCGGGCGGCAATGAGCAGTTCTTC CASSPHPAGGNEQFF
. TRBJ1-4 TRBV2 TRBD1 TGTGCCAGCAGCGCTGGACAGGGCACAAATGAAAAACTGTTTTTT CASSAGQGTNEKLFF
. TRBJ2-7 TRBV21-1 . TGTGCCAGCAGCACCCGGACAGGGCCTTACGAGCAGTACTTC CASSTRTGPYEQYF
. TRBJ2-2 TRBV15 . TGTGCCACCAGCAGAGATCTCTGGCAGGCGCCCGGGGAGCTGTTTTTT CATSRDLWQAPGELFF
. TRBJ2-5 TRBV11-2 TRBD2 TGTGCCAGCAGCTTGATAGCGGGAGTAGGAGAGACCCAGTACTTC CASSLIAGVGETQYF
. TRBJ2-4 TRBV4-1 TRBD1 TGCGCCAGCAGCCAACCCTGGTCTCGACAGGGGCTAGCCAAAAACATTCAGTACTTC CASSQPWSRQGLAKNIQYF
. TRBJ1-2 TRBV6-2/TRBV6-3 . TGTGCCAGCAGTTACTCGGCAGGGTTGGATGGCTACACCTTC CASSYSAGLDGYTF